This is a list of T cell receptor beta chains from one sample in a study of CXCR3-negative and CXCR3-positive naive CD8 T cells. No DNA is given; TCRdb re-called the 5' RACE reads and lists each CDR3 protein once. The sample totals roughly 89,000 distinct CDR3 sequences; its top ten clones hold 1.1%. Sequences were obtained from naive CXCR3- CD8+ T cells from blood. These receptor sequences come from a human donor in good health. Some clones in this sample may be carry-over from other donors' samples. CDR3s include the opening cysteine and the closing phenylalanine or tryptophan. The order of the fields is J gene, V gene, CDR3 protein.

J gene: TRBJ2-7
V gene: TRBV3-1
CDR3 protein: CASSSETSGDYEQYF

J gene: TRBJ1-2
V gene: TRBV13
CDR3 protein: CASSQTGEGYGYTF

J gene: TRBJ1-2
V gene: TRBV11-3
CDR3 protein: CASSFEGTPLTF

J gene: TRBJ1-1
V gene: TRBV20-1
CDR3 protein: CSARDGLNTEAFF

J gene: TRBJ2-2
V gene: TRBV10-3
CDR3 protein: CAISDAGGQNTGELFF

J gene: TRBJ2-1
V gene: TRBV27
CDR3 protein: CASVGGEDNEQFF

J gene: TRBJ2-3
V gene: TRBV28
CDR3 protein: CASSLGGSETDTQYF

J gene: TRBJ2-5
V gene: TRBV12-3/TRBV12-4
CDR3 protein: CASSLGTRRETQYF

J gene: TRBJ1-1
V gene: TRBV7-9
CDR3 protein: CASGGAGGESEAFF

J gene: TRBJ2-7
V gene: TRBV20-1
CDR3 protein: CSARVKRGSYEQYF

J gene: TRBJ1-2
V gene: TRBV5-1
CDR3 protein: CASSLAGTGLNYGYTF

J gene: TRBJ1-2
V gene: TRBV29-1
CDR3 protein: CSVEAIQGLDYGYTF

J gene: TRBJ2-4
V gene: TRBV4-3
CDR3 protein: CASSPTGDAKNIQYF

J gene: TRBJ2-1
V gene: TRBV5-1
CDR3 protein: CASSLDGGARNEQFF

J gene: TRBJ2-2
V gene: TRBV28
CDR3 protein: CASRTGVSTTGELFF

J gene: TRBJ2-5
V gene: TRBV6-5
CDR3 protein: CASSHQGQGFQETQYF

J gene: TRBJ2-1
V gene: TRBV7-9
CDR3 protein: CASSLLWDRGHNEQFF

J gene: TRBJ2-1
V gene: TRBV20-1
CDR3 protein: CSAWTSGSEFLGDEQFF

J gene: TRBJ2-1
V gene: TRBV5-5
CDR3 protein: CASSWGLRDEQFF

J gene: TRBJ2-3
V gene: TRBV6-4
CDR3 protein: CASSDSIFETQYF

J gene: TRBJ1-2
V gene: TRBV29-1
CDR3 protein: CSAPTGSGYTF

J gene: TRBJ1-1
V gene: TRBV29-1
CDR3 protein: CSAYHGGTEAFF

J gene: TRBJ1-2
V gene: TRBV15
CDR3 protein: CATSRDRTVGNGYTF

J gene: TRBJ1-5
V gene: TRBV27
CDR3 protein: CASSPDNSNQPQHF

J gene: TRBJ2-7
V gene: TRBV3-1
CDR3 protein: CASAFRTDPLSHEQYF

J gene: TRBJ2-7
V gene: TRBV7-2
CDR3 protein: CASNRVVGPNYEQYF

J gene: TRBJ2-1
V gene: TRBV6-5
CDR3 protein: CASSYTSGASYNEQFF

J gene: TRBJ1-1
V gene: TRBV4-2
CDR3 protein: CASSQVRGANTEAFF

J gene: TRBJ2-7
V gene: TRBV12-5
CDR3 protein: CASGLEVVAGRILEQYF

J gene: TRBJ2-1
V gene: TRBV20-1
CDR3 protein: CSAEGQGASNEQFF

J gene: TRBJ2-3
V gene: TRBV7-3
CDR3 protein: CASSQGTSGTRSTDTQYF

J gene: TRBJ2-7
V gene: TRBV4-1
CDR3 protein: CASSQVSGTGAYEQYF

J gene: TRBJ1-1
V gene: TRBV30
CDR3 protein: CAWTLPNTEAFF

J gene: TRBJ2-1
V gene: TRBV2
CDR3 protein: CASSEIVADPFYNEQFF

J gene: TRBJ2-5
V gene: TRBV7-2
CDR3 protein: CASSLGAGYQETQYF

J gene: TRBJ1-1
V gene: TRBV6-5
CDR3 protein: CASSSGGLIEAFF

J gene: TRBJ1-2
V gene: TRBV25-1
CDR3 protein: CASSLPEGGRDIYGYTF

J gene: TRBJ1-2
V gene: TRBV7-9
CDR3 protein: CASSPTLRGYGYTF

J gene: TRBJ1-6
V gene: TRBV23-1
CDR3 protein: CASSQSRRNSPPHF

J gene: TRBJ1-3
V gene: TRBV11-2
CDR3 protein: CASSPGAGSGNTIYF

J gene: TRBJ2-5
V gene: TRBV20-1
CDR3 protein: CSARGGNRAQGPQETQYF

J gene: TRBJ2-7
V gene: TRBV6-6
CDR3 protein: CASTSGGSYEQYF

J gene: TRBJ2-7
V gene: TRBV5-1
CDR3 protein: CASSSTGTGYEQYF

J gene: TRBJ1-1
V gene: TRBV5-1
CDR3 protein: CASSYGGAAEAFF

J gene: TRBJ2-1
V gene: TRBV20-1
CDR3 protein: CSARDHQVPYNEQFF

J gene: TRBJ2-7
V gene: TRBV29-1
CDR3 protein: CSVGLAGGEQYF

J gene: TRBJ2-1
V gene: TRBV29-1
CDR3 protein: CSVESSDGPYNEQFF

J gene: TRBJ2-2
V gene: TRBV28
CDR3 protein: CASSSDVEGGELFF

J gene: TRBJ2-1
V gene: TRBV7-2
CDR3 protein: CASSLVGLAGDAYNKQFF

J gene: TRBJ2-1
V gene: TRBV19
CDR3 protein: CASSIDLGAGVNEQFF

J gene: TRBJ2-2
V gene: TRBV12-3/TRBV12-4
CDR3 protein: CASSRISGTGELFF

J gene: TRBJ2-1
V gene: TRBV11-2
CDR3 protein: CASSSPWALSNEQFF

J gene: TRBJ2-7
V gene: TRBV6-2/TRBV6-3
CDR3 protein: CASRTSVDGQYF